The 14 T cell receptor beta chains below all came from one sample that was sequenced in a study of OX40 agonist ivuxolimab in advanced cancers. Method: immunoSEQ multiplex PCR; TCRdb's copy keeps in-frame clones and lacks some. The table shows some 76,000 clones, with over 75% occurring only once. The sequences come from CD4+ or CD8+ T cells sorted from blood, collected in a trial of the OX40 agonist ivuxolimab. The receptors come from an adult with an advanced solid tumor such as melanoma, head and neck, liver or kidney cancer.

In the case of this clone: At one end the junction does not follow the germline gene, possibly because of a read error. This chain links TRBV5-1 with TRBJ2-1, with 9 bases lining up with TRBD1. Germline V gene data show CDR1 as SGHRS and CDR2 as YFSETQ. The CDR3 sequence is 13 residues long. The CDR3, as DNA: TGCGCCAGCACCTTGGGACAGGGAAATGAGCAGTTCTTC. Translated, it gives CASTLGQGNEQFF.

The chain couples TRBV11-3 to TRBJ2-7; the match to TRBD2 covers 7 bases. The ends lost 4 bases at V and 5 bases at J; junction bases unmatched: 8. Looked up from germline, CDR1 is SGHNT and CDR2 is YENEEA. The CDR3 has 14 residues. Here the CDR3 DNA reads TGTGCCAGCAGCTCTAGCGGTTTTATCGACGAGCAGTACTTC. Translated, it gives CASSSSGFIDEQYF.

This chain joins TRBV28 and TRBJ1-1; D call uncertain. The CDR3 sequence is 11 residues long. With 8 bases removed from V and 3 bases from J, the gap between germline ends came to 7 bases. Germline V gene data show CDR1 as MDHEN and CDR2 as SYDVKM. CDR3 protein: CASWTDTEAFF. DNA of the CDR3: TGTGCCAGCTGGACGGACACTGAAGCTTTCTTT.

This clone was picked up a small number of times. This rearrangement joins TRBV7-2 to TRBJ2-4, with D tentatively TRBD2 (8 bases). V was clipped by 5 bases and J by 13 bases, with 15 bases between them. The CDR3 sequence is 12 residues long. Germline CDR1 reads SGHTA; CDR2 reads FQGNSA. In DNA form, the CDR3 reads TGTGCCAGCAGCCCGGGGGGGACAGCCCAGTACTTC. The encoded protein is CASSPGGTAQYF.

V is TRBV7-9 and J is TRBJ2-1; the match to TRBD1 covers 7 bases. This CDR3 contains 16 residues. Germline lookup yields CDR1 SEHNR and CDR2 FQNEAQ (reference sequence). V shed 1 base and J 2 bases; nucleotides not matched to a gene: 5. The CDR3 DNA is TGTGCCAGCAGCTTAGATCACGGGACAGCCTACAATGAGCAGTTCTTC. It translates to CASSLDHGTAYNEQFF.

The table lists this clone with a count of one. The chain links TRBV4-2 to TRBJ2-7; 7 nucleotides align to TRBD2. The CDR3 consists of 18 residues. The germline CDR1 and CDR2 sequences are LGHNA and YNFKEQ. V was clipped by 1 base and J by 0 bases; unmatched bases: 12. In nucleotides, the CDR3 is TGTGCCAGCAGCCAAGGGTTAGGGGAGGGGCCGAACTCCTACGAGCAGTACTTC. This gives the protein CASSQGLGEGPNSYEQYF.

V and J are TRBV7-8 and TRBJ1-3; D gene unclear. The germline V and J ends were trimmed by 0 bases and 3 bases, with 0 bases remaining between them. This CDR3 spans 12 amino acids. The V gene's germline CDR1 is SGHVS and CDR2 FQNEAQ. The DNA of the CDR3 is TGTGCCAGCAGCTTAGCTGGAAACACCATATATTTT. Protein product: CASSLAGNTIYF. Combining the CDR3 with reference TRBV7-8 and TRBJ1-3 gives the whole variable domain GAGVSQSPRYKVAKRGQDVALRCDPISGHVSLFWYQQALGQGPEFLTYFQNEAQLDKSGLPSDRFFAERPEGSVSTLKIQRTQQEDSAVYLCASSLAGNTIYFGEGSWLTVV.

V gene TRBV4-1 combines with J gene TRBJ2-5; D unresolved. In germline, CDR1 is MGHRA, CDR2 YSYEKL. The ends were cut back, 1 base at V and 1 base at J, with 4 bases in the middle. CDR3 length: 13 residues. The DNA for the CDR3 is TGCGCCAGCAGCCAAGGCCCCCAAGAGACCCAGTACTTC. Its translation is CASSQGPQETQYF.

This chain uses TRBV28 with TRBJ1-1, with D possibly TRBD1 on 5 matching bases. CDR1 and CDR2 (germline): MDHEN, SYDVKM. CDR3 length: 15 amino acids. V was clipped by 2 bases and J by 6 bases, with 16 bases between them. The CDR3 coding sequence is TGTGCCAGCAGTTTAGTAAGGGGAGGTGTCGCTGAAGCTTTCTTT. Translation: CASSLVRGGVAEAFF.

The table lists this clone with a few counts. The CDR3 loop is CASHDRSLGYTF. The CDR3 DNA is TGTGCCAGCCACGACCGTAGTCTGGGCTACACCTTC. The chain uses TRBV28 and TRBJ1-2; D call uncertain. The V end was cut by 8 bases, the J end by 8 bases, with 15 bases between. Germline V gene data show CDR1 as MDHEN and CDR2 as SYDVKM. CDR3 size: 12 residues.

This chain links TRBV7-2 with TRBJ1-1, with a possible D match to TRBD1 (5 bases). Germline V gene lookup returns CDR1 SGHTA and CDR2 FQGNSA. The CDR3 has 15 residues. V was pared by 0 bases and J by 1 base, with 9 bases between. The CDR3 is CASSLAGGTNTEAFF. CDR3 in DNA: TGTGCCAGCAGCTTAGCGGGGGGGACGAACACTGAAGCTTTCTTT. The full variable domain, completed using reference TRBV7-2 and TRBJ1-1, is GAGVSQSPSNKVTEKGKDVELRCDPISGHTALYWYRQSLGQGLEFLIYFQGNSAPDKSGLPSDRFSAERTGGSVSTLTIQRTQQEDSAVYLCASSLAGGTNTEAFFGQGTRLTVV.

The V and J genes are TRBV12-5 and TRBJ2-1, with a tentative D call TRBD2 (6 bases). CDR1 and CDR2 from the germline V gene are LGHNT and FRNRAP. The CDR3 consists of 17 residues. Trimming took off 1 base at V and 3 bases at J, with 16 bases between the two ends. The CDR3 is CASGLGVGTPNYNEQFF. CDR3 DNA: TGTGCTAGTGGTTTGGGGGTCGGGACTCCTAACTACAATGAGCAGTTCTTC.

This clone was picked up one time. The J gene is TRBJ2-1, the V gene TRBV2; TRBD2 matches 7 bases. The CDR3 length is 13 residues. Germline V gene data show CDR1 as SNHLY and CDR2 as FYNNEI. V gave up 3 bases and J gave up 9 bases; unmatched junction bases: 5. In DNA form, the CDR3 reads TGTGCCAGCAGTGACAGGACTAGGGTTGAGCAGTTCTTC. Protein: CASSDRTRVEQFF.

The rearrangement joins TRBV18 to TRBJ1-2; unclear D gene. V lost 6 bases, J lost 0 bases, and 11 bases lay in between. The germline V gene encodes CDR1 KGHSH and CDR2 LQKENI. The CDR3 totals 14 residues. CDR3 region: CASSPKLANYGYTF. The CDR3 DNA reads TGTGCCAGCTCGCCCAAGTTAGCTAACTATGGCTACACCTTC.